Here is one T cell receptor beta chain with its context. Antigen specificity is unknown. Germline assignment: CDR1 SGHAT and CDR2 FQNNGV. The CDR3 sequence is 14 residues long. The V gene end was trimmed by 7 bases and the J gene end by 0 bases; junction bases not matched to a gene: 6. This sample is part of a study of cytomegalovirus exposure and HLA in healthy donors. Study-level background: Roughly 170 million T cells yielded 100 million or so unique TCR beta sequences in earlier analysis.

General study findings and limits: For most TCR sequences rarity was the rule, although some public TCRs occurred in many donors.

The PCR was carried out with 60 Vbeta primers and 13 Jbeta primers. Sequencing used immunoSEQ multiplex PCR; TCRdb keeps in-frame clones, though not all of them. Found here are roughly 90,000 clones, approximately 84% of them singletons; the top ten hold approximately 2.3%. Material for sequencing was PBMCs. This chain uses TRBV11-2 with TRBJ2-7; 7 bases fit TRBD2. The source of this sequence is a man between 18 and 29 years old in good health and CMV-seronegative. The CDR3 loop reads CASNLAASSYEQYF. The CDR3 DNA sequence: TGTGCCAGCAACCTAGCGGCGAGCTCCTACGAGCAGTACTTC.